A single sample gave rise to the 25 T cell receptor beta chains below, sequenced in a study of T cells after yellow fever vaccination. TCRdb reanalysed the 5' RACE reads using MiXCR and keeps one entry per CDR3 protein. The table shows 200,000 to 250,000 distinct CDR3 sequences, with less than 9% occurring only once. This specimen consisted of CD4+ T cells sorted from PBMCs, obtained 15 days after the yellow fever booster vaccination. The receptors stem from a man in his thirties or forties who received the YFV17D yellow fever vaccine.

The chain carries TRBV11-2 and TRBJ2-1; the D gene is possibly TRBD2 (6 bases). V lost 4 bases and J lost 6, with 19 bases in between. CDR1 is SGHAT, CDR2 FQNNGV, per germline. The CDR3 loop spans 16 amino acids. The CDR3 bases are TGTGCCAGCAGCTGGAGCGTAAGGGGAGGATCCAATGAGCAGTTCTTC. It is translated as CASSWSVRGGSNEQFF.

The sample holds many counts of this clonotype. This rearrangement joins TRBV27 to TRBJ2-5; D might be TRBD2 (7 bases). The CDR3 is 16 residues long. CDR1 is MNHEY and CDR2 is SMNVEV in the germline V gene (reference sequence). Trimming took 2 bases from V and 7 from J, leaving 20 bases between them. The CDR3 is CASSLEGGAGWGTQYF. The DNA of the CDR3 is TGTGCCAGCAGTTTAGAGGGGGGAGCGGGGTGGGGGACCCAGTACTTC.

The rearrangement joins TRBV27 to TRBJ1-1, with 7 bases aligning to TRBD1. The germline V gene encodes CDR1 MNHEY and CDR2 SMNVEV (reference sequence). The CDR3 has 14 amino acids. V trimming: 6 bases; J trimming: 1 base; junction bases outside the gene matches: 5. Here the CDR3 reads CASRTGRENTEAFF. CDR3 DNA sequence: TGTGCCAGCAGGACAGGGCGGGAGAACACTGAAGCTTTCTTT.

This clonotype was detected many times. V usage is TRBV12-3 or TRBV12-4 and J usage is TRBJ2-3; 7 nucleotides line up with TRBD2. V trimming: 8 bases; J trimming: 5 bases; junction bases outside the gene matches: 1. The CDR3 length is 11 residues. DNA of the CDR3: TGTGCCAGCCTAGCGGTAGATACGCAGTATTTT. Translated, it gives CASLAVDTQYF.

There are many counts of this clonotype. The chain couples TRBV20-1 to TRBJ2-3; D call uncertain. Germline-derived CDR1 and CDR2 are DFQATT and SNEGSKA (reference sequence). The CDR3 is 13 amino acids. Trimming shortened V by 0 bases and J by 1 base, and 5 bases separated the two germline ends. CDR3 in amino acids: CSARDRRTDTQYF. DNA of the CDR3: TGCAGTGCTAGAGATCGCCGCACAGATACGCAGTATTTT.

This clonotype was observed at least ten times. DNA for the CDR3: TGTGCCAGCAGCCTCAAAAGCGGGACCGGGCTGAATGAGCAGTTCTTC. Protein sequence: CASSLKSGTGLNEQFF. The chain couples TRBV11-3 to TRBJ2-1; 7 bases are a match to TRBD2. CDR3 size: 16 residues. The ends lost 5 bases at V and 7 bases at J; junction bases unmatched: 14. Germline V CDR1 and CDR2: SGHNT, YENEEA.

This clonotype has at least ten counts. The rearrangement links TRBV29-1 to TRBJ2-5; D gene unclear. CDR1 and CDR2 from the germline V gene are SQVTM and ANQGSEA. The CDR3 runs to 13 residues. Between the trimmed V and J ends, which lost 5 bases and 2 bases, there was a span of 12 bases. Here the CDR3 DNA reads TGCAGCGTTCACACGGCTCTACAAGAGACCCAGTACTTC. It translates to CSVHTALQETQYF.

The J gene is TRBJ2-2, the V gene TRBV25-1, with 11 bases fitting TRBD2. V lost 4 bases and J lost 5; bases outside the gene matches: 3. Germline V CDR1 and CDR2: MGHDK, SYGVNS. The CDR3 is 15 residues long. The CDR3 is CASSVRTSGTGELFF. The CDR3 DNA is TGTGCCAGCAGTGTCCGGACTAGCGGGACCGGGGAGCTGTTTTTT.

This clonotype came up many times. V is TRBV20-1 and J is TRBJ1-4; TRBD1 aligns across 7 bases. After removal of 7 bases from V and 7 bases from J, the junction contained 3 bases not matched to a gene. Germline CDR1 reads DFQATT; CDR2 reads SNEGSKA (reference sequence). The CDR3 runs to 11 residues. CDR3 loop: CSGQGGEKLFF. Written as DNA, the CDR3 is TGCAGTGGTCAGGGGGGTGAAAAACTGTTTTTT.

There are many counts of this clonotype. The chain has TRBV20-1 and TRBJ1-4; D is ambiguous. The CDR3 has 13 amino acids. The germline V gene encodes CDR1 DFQATT and CDR2 SNEGSKA (reference sequence). The V end was cut by 1 base, the J end by 8 bases, with 11 bases between. The CDR3 coding sequence is TGCAGTGCTAGAGTGACCATGCTAGAAAAACTGTTTTTT. Amino acids: CSARVTMLEKLFF.

A few counts support this clonotype. This chain joins TRBV28 and TRBJ2-2, with D perhaps TRBD2 (5 bases). Germline V gene sequence: CDR1 MDHEN, CDR2 SYDVKM. The ends were cut back, 6 bases at V and 7 bases at J, with 24 bases in the middle. The CDR3 length is 17 residues. The CDR3 here is CASSLIGPDFRSGELFF. CDR3 DNA sequence: TGTGCCAGCAGCCTTATCGGTCCGGACTTTAGAAGCGGGGAGCTGTTTTTT. Together with reference TRBV28 and TRBJ2-2, the CDR3 gives the full variable domain: DVKVTQSSRYLVKRTGEKVFLECVQDMDHENMFWYRQDPGLGLRLIYFSYDVKMKEKGDIPEGYSVSREKKERFSLILESASTNQTSMYLCASSLIGPDFRSGELFFGEGSRLTVL.

The genes are TRBV20-1 and TRBJ2-2, with D perhaps matching TRBD2 (6 bases). The germline gives CDR1 DFQATT, CDR2 SNEGSKA (reference sequence). V lost 5 bases to trimming and J lost 0 bases, with 13 bases between them. This CDR3 has 15 residues. Here the CDR3 DNA reads TGCAGTGCTGGGGGGAAGGCTTCGAACACCGGGGAGCTGTTTTTT. Protein: CSAGGKASNTGELFF.

The rearrangement uses TRBV29-1 and TRBJ1-5, with D possibly being TRBD1 (5 bases). The germline V and J ends were trimmed by 6 bases and 3 bases, with 15 bases remaining between them. This CDR3 comprises 14 residues. CDR1 SQVTM and CDR2 ANQGSEA come from the germline V gene. The DNA of the CDR3 is TGCAGCGTGGTGGGAACAGGCACCAATCAGCCCCAGCATTTT. It encodes CSVVGTGTNQPQHF.

The chain links TRBV4-3 to TRBJ2-7; unclear D gene. Germline CDR1 and CDR2: LGHNA and YSLEER. Trimming shortened V by 0 bases and J by 3 bases, and 9 bases separated the two germline ends. This CDR3 is built from 14 residues. This chain's CDR3 is CASSQEAHVYEQYF. The DNA of the CDR3 is TGCGCCAGCAGCCAAGAGGCACACGTCTACGAGCAGTACTTC.

This clonotype was picked up a small number of times. The CDR3 is CASSLGTIGAQPQHF. The CDR3, as DNA: TGTGCCAGCAGCTTAGGGACGATTGGGGCTCAGCCCCAGCATTTT. The chain couples TRBV5-6 to TRBJ1-5, with D possibly matching TRBD1 (5 bases). Germline V lookup: CDR1 SGHDT, CDR2 YYEEEE. This CDR3 comprises 15 residues. V lost 2 bases to trimming and J lost 6 bases, with 15 bases between them. Supplemented by reference TRBV5-6 and TRBJ1-5, the full variable domain reads DAGVTQSPTHLIKTRGQQVTLRCSPKSGHDTVSWYQQALGQGPQFIFQYYEEEERQRGNFPDRFSGHQFPNYSSELNVNALLLGDSALYLCASSLGTIGAQPQHFGDGTRLSIL.

This clonotype was seen ten or more times. The chain couples TRBV7-2 to TRBJ2-3, with a tentative D call TRBD1 (5 bases). Trimming left V 1 base short and J 3 bases short, with 14 bases between. Looked up from germline, CDR1 is SGHTA and CDR2 is FQGNSA. The length of the CDR3 is 16 residues. The CDR3 nucleotides are TGTGCCAGCAGCTTAGTGGGCAGGGCAGGTACAGATACGCAGTATTTT. It yields the protein CASSLVGRAGTDTQYF.

V and J are TRBV4-3 and TRBJ1-2, with no clear D. V lost 2 bases to trimming and J lost 1 base, with 5 bases between them. CDR3 size: 13 residues. CDR1 and CDR2 (germline): LGHNA, YSLEER. The CDR3 loop is CASSQQHNYGYTF. DNA of the CDR3: TGCGCCAGCAGCCAACAGCATAACTATGGCTACACCTTC.

This chain joins TRBV27 and TRBJ1-1; D ambiguous. Germline CDR1 and CDR2: MNHEY and SMNVEV (reference sequence). The CDR3 contains 13 residues. Trimming cost V 5 bases and J 1 base, with 8 bases left between them. The CDR3, as DNA: TGTGCCAGCAGTACGACAAAGAACACTGAAGCTTTCTTT. Protein product: CASSTTKNTEAFF.

The V gene is TRBV6-1, the J gene TRBJ2-7; 10 bases match TRBD2. The J segment lost 6 bases and the V segment lost 10 bases, leaving 9 bases of the junction unmatched. Germline V gene data show CDR1 as MNHNS and CDR2 as SASEGT. The CDR3 runs 13 residues. The CDR3 region has the DNA TGTGCCACCGAAGCGGGAGGGCAATCCGAGCAGTACTTC. Protein sequence: CATEAGGQSEQYF.

This clonotype was observed a few times. V is TRBV7-6 and J is TRBJ2-3, with D uncertain. V lost 5 bases and J 0 bases, leaving 12 bases between the germline ends. The germline gives CDR1 SGHVS, CDR2 FNYEAQ. The CDR3 sequence is 15 residues long. The DNA for the CDR3 is TGTGCCAGCAGCCCCCGGAGTGCTAGCACAGATACGCAGTATTTT. Translating gives CASSPRSASTDTQYF.

This clonotype was counted many times. The J gene is TRBJ1-2, the V gene TRBV4-3; unclear D gene. The germline V and J ends were trimmed by 0 bases and 4 bases, with 12 bases remaining between them. Germline CDR1 reads LGHNA; CDR2 reads YSLEER. This CDR3 has 15 amino acids. The CDR3 DNA sequence: TGCGCCAGCAGCCAAGAGACCGGGTCCCTCTATGGCTACACCTTC. Its protein product is CASSQETGSLYGYTF.

The rearrangement links TRBV5-1 to TRBJ2-6; D gene unclear. Trimming removed 2 bases from V and 1 base from J, with 13 bases in between. The CDR3 is made up of 17 amino acids. CDR1 and CDR2 (germline): SGHRS, YFSETQ. The CDR3 reads CASSLPKAVSGANVLTF. CDR3 coding DNA: TGCGCCAGCAGCTTACCAAAAGCTGTTTCTGGGGCCAACGTCCTGACTTTC.

This clonotype was observed a handful of times. The chain couples TRBV29-1 to TRBJ1-5, with 8 bases identical to TRBD1. The V gene end was trimmed by 6 bases and the J gene end by 1 base; junction bases not matched to a gene: 2. Germline loops: CDR1 SQVTM, CDR2 ANQGSEA. There are 13 residues in the CDR3. CDR3 sequence (DNA): TGCAGCGTCCGGACAGGGAGCAATCAGCCCCAGCATTTT. Translated, it gives CSVRTGSNQPQHF.

This rearrangement joins TRBV20-1 to TRBJ2-3; possibly TRBD2 for D (5 bases). Germline assignment: CDR1 DFQATT and CDR2 SNEGSKA (reference sequence). With 4 bases removed from V and 0 bases from J, the gap between germline ends came to 11 bases. The CDR3 totals 14 residues. The CDR3 loop is CSATEGPSTDTQYF. In DNA form, the CDR3 reads TGCAGTGCTACTGAGGGCCCAAGCACAGATACGCAGTATTTT.

This clonotype has ten or more counts. This chain connects TRBV28 to TRBJ2-1; D not resolved. Germline V CDR1 and CDR2: MDHEN, SYDVKM. CDR3 length: 15 amino acids. V was cut by 3 bases and J by 1 base, with 10 bases left in between. DNA for the CDR3: TGTGCCAGCAGTTTCTTGGACGGATCCTACAATGAGCAGTTCTTC. Amino acid sequence: CASSFLDGSYNEQFF.